This TCR beta chain was identified during a study of OX40 agonist ivuxolimab in advanced cancers. Looking at the study overall: Age averaged around 60 years (range roughly 20 to 90), and less than 85% were male.

CDR3 length: 16 residues. Germline values: CDR1 SEHNR, CDR2 FQNEAQ (reference sequence). V gave up 1 base and J gave up 1 base, with 10 bases separating them. With autoimmune disease history or systemic immunosuppression, patients were excluded. Data came from immunoSEQ multiplex PCR; TCRdb stores just in-frame clones and leaves some out. This table has approximately 67,000 clones, just over 90% appearing once. This sequence was found in an adult with an advanced solid tumor such as melanoma, head and neck, liver or kidney cancer. The sequencing used CD4+ or CD8+ T cells sorted from blood, collected in a trial of the OX40 agonist ivuxolimab. The J gene is TRBJ2-2, the V gene TRBV7-9, with a tentative D call TRBD1 (6 bases). The CDR3 here is CASSLGRTVNTGELFF. The DNA for the CDR3 is TGTGCCAGCAGCTTAGGTAGGACAGTGAACACCGGGGAGCTGTTTTTT.